The TCR beta chain described here comes from a study of blood T cell repertoires in COVID-19. Turning to the study itself: Spain, Italy and the United States supplied samples that represented acute and convalescent COVID-19. PBMCs, B-cell-depleted T cells, or T cells provided the cDNA or gDNA that made up the material.

Trimming removed 4 bases from V and 0 bases from J; junction bases left unmatched: 6. The length of the CDR3 is 16 residues. Looked up from germline, CDR1 is SGHAT and CDR2 is FQNNGV. Authors' processing steps: It was from reference gene primer amplification that nucleated cell counts were estimated. Using immunoSEQ multiplex PCR, the repertoire was profiled, and TCRdb retains in-frame clones only, with some absent. The DNA was the basis for D and trimming; V, J and clone size are from that table. This table has 80,000 to 95,000 clones, under 85% appearing once. The sample consisted of peripheral blood. The sequence was obtained from a human donor in a cohort sampled during active COVID-19. The chain has TRBV11-2 and TRBJ1-1; 9 bases line up with TRBD1. As DNA, the CDR3 is TGTGCCAGCAGCTGGGGACAGGGAGGTATGAACACTGAAGCTTTCTTT. It yields the protein CASSWGQGGMNTEAFF.